This T cell receptor beta chain was sequenced for a study of blood T cell repertoires in COVID-19. Study context: From T cells, B-cell-depleted T cells, or PBMCs came the material, which was cDNA or gDNA.

The authors' processing: How many nucleated cells were present was estimated from reference gene primer amplification. Assay: immunoSEQ multiplex PCR; the TCRdb copy retains only in-frame clones and omits some. The DNA gave D and trimming, while V, J and clone size come from that table. Of about 200,000 clones listed, roughly 85% are singletons. This CDR3 region has 14 residues. The V end was cut by 8 bases, the J end by 5 bases, with 16 bases between. Germline assignment: CDR1 SNHLY and CDR2 FYNNEI. The specimen was peripheral blood. This sequence joins TRBV2 and TRBJ1-5, with D maybe TRBD1 (6 bases). This TCR was sampled from a man aged 30 to 39 who had recovered from COVID-19. CDR3 protein: CASGNRDRDQPQHF. DNA of the CDR3: TGTGCCAGCGGCAACAGGGATCGGGATCAGCCCCAGCATTTT.